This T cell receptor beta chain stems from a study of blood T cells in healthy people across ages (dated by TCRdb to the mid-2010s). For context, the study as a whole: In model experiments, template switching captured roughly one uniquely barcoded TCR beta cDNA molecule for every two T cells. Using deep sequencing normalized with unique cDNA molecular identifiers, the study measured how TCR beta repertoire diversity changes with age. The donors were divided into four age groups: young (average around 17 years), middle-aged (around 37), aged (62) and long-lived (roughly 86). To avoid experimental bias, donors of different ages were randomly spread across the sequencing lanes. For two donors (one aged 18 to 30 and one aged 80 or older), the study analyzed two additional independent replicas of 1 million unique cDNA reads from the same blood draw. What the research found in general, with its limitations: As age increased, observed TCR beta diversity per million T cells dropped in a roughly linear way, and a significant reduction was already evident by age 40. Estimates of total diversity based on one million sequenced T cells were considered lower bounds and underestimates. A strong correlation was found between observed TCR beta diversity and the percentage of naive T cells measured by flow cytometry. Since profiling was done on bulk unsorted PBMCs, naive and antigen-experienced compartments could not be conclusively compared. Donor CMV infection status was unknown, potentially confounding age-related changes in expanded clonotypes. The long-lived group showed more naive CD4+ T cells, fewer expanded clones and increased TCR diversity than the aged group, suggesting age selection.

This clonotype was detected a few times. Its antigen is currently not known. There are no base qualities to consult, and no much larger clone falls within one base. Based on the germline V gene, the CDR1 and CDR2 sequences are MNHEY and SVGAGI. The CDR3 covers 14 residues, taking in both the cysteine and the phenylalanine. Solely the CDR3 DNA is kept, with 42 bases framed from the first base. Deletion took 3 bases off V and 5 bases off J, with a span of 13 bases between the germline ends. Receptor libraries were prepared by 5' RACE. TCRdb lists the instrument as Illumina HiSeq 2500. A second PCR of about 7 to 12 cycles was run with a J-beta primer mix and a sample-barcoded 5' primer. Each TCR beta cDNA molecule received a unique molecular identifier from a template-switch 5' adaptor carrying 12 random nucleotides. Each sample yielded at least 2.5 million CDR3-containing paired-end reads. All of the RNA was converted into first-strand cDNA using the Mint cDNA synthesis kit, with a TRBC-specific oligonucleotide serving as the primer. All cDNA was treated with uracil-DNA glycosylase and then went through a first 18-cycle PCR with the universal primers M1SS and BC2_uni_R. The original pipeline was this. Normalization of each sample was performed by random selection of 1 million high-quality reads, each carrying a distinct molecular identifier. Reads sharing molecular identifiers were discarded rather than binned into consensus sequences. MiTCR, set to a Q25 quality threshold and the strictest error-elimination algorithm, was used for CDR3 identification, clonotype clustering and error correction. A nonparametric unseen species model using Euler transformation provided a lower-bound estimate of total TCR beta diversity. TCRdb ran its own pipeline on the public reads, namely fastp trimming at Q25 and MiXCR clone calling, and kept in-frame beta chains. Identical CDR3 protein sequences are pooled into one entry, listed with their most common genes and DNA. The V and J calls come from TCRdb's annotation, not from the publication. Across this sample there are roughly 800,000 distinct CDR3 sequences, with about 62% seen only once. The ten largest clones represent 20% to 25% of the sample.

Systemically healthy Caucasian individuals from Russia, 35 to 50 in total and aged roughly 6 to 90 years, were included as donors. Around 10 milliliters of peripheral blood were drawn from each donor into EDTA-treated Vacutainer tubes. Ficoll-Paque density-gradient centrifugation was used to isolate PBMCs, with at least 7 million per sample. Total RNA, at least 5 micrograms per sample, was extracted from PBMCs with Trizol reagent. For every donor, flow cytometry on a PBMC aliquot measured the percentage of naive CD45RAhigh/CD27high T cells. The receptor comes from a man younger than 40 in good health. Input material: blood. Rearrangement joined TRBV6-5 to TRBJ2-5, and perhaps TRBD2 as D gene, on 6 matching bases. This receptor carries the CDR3 CASSYRGGAETQYF. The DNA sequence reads TGTGCCAGCAGTTATCGCGGAGGGGCGGAGACCCAGTACTTC.